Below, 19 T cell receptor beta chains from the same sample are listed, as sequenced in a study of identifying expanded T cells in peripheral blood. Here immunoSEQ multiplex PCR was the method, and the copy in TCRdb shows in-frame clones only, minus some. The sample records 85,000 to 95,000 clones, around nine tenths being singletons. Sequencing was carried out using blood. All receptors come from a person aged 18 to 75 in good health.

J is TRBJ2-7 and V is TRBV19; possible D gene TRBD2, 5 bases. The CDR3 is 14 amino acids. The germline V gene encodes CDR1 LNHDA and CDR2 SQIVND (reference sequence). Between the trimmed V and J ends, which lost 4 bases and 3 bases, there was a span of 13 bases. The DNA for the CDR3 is TGTGCCAGTAGTAGGACTCCCGCCCTCTACGAGCAGTACTTC. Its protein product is CASSRTPALYEQYF.

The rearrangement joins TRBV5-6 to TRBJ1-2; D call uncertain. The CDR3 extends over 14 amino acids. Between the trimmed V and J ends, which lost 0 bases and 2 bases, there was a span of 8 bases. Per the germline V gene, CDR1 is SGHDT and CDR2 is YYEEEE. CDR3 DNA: TGTGCCAGCAGCTTGGTGGGCATAAACTATGGCTACACCTTC. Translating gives CASSLVGINYGYTF.

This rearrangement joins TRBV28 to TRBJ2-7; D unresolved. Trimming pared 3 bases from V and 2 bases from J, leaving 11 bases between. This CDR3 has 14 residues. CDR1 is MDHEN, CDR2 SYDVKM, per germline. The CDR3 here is CASSFVRNPYEQYF. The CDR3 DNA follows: TGTGCCAGCAGTTTTGTAAGGAATCCCTACGAGCAGTACTTC.

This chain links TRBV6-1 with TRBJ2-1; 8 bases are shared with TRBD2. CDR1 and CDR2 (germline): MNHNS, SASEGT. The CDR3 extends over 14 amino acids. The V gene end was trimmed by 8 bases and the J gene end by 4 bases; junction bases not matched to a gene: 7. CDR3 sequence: CASGATSVYNEQFF. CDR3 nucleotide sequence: TGTGCCAGCGGCGCGACTAGCGTATACAATGAGCAGTTCTTC.

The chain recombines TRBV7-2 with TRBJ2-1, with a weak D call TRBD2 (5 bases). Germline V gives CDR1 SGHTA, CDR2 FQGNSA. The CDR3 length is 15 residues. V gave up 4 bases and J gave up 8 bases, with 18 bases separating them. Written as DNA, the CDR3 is TGTGCCAGCAGCTCCCAAGGTGGCCGGGGTTATGAGCAGTTCTTC. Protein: CASSSQGGRGYEQFF.

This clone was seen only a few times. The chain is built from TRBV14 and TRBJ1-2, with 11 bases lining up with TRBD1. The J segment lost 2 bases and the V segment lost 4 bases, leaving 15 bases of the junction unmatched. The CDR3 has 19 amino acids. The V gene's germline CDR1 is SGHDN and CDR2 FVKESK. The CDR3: CASSLTLDRGHWGNYGYTF. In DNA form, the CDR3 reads TGTGCCAGCAGCCTAACCTTGGACAGGGGGCATTGGGGGAACTATGGCTACACCTTC.

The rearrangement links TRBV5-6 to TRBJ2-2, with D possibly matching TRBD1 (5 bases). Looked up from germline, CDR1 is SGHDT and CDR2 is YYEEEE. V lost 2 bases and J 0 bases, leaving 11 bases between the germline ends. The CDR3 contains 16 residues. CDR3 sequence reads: CASSFLTDANTGELFF. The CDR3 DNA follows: TGTGCCAGCAGCTTCCTGACAGATGCGAACACCGGGGAGCTGTTTTTT. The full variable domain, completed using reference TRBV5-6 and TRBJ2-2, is DAGVTQSPTHLIKTRGQQVTLRCSPKSGHDTVSWYQQALGQGPQFIFQYYEEEERQRGNFPDRFSGHQFPNYSSELNVNALLLGDSALYLCASSFLTDANTGELFFGEGSRLTVL.

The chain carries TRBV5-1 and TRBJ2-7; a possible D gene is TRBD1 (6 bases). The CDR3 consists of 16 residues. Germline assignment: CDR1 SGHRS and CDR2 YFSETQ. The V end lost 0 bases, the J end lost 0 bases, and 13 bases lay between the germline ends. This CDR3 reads CASSLEVGQNSYEQYF. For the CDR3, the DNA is TGCGCCAGCAGCTTGGAAGTTGGACAGAACTCCTACGAGCAGTACTTC.

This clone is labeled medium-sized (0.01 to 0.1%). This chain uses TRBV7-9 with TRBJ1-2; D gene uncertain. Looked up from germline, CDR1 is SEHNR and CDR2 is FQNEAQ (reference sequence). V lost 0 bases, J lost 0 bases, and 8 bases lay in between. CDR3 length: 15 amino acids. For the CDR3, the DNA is TGTGCCAGCAGCTTAGCCCACAGCGCTAACTATGGCTACACCTTC. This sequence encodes CASSLAHSANYGYTF.

In nucleotides, the CDR3 is TGTGCCAGCAGTAGGGACAAGACTAGTGAGCAGTTCTTC. Its protein is CASSRDKTSEQFF. This chain uses TRBV28 with TRBJ2-1; D may correspond to TRBD1 or TRBD2 (6 bases each). Germline V gene data show CDR1 as MDHEN and CDR2 as SYDVKM. The CDR3 runs to 13 residues. Trimming took off 5 bases at V and 9 bases at J, with 14 bases between the two ends.

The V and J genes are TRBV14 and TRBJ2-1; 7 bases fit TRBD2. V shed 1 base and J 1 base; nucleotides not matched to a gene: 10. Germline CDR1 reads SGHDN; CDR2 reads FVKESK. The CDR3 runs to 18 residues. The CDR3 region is CASSQGSGGSRSYNEQFF. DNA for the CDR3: TGTGCCAGCAGCCAAGGATCGGGGGGATCGAGGTCCTACAATGAGCAGTTCTTC.

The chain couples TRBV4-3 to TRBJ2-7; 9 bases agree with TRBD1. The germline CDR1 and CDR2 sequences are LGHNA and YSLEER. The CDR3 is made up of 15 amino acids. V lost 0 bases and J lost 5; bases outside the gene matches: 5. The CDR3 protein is CASSQDGTGIDEQYF. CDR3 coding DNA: TGCGCCAGCAGCCAAGACGGGACAGGGATTGACGAGCAGTACTTC.

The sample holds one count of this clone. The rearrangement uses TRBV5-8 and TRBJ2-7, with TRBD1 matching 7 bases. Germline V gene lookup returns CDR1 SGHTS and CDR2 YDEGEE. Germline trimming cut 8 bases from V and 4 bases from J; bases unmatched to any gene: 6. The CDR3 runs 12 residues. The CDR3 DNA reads TGTGCCAGAGGGGCAGGGGGTTACGAGCAGTACTTC. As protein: CARGAGGYEQYF.

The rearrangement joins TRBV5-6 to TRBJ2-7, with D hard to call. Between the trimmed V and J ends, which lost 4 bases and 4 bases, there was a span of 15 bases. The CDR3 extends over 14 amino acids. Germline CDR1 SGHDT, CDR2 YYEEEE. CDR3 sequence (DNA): TGTGCCAGCAGCCCGACCCGGACCGCTTACGAGCAGTACTTC. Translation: CASSPTRTAYEQYF.

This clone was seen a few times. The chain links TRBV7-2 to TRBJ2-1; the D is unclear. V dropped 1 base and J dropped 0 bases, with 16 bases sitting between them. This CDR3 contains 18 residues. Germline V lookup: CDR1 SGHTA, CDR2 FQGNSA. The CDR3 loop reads CASSLVASVAVSYNEQFF. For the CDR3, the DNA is TGTGCCAGCAGCTTAGTAGCTTCGGTGGCGGTCTCCTACAATGAGCAGTTCTTC.

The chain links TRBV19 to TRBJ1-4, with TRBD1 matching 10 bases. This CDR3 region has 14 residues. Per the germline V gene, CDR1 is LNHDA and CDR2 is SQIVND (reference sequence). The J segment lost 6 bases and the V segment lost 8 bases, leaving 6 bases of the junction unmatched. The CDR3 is CASAPGQGYEKLFF. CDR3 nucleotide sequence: TGTGCCAGTGCACCGGGACAGGGGTATGAAAAACTGTTTTTT. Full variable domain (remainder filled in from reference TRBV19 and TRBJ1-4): DGGITQSPKYLFRKEGQNVTLSCEQNLNHDAMYWYRQDPGQGLRLIYYSQIVNDFQKGDIAEGYSVSREKKESFPLTVTSAQKNPTAFYLCASAPGQGYEKLFFGSGTQLSVL.

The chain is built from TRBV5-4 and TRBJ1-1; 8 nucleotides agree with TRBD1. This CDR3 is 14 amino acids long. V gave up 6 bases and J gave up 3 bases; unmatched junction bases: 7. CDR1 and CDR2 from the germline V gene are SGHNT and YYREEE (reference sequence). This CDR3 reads CASNIRGPDTEAFF. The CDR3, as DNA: TGTGCCAGCAATATCAGGGGGCCGGACACTGAAGCTTTCTTT.

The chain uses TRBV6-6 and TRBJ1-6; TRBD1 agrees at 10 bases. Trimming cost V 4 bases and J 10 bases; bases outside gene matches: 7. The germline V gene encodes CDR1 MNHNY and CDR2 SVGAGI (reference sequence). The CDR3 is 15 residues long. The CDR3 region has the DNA TGTGCCAGCAGTTCCGTAGGGACAGGGGAGTCACCCCTCCACTTT. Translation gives CASSSVGTGESPLHF.

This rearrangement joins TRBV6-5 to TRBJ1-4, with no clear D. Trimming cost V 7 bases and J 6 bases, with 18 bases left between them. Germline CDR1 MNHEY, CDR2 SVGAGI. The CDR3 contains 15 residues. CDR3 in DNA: TGTGCCAGCAAAAGAAGGACCACCAAAGATGAAAAACTGTTTTTT. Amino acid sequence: CASKRRTTKDEKLFF.